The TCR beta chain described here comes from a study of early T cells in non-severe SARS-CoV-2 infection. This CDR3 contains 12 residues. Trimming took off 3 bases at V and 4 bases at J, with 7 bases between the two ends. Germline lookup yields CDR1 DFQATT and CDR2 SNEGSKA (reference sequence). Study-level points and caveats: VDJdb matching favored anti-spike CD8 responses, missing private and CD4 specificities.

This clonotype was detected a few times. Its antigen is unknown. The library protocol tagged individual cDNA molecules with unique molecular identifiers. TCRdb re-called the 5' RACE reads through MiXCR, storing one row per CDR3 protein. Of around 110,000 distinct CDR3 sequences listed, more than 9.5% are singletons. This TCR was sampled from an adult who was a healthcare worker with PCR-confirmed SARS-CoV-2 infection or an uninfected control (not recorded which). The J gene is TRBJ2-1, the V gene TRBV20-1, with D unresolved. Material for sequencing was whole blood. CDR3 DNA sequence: TGCAGTGCTAGGCGCGCTTACAATGAGCAGTTCTTC. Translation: CSARRAYNEQFF.